This T cell receptor (beta chain) was identified in a study of T cell clones after liver transplantation. As for the study in general: HCV positivity affected three of eight recipients; the rest lacked autoimmune or viral indications.

The data were produced by immunoSEQ multiplex PCR, yet TCRdb's version contains in-frame clones alone and is incomplete. The sample includes roughly 51,000 clones, approximately 71% of them seen just once. Overall study results and limits: Compared with third party-reactive sequences, donor-reactive ones declined more, independent of withdrawal success. Graft donor-reactive T cells may have migrated into the graft rather than being deleted.

This CDR3 contains 14 residues. V was shortened by 5 bases and J by 5 bases, with 11 bases between the two germline ends. CDR1 SGHDT and CDR2 YYEEEE come from the germline V gene. Details on this clone: The antigen is not known.

Source: CD4+ T cells from blood, taken roughly 55 months after liver transplant. V and J are TRBV5-6 and TRBJ1-6; TRBD1 might be the D (5 bases). This receptor was identified in a human patient who received a liver transplant. The graft donor may account for some of the T cells. The CDR3 region is CASRGRVDNSPLHF. DNA for the CDR3: TGTGCCAGCAGGGGCAGGGTTGATAATTCACCCCTCCACTTT.